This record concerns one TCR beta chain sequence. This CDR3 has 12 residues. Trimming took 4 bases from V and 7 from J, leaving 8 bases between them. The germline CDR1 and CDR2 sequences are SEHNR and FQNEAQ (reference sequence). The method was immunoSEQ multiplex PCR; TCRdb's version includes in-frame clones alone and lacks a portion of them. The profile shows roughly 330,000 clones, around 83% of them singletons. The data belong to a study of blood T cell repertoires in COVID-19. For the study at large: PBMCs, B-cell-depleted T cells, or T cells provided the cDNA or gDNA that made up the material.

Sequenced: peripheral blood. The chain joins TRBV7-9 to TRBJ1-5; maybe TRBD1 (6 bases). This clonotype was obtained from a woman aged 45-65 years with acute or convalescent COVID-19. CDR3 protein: CASSYGGQPQHF. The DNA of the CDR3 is TGTGCCAGCAGCTATGGGGGCCAGCCCCAGCATTTT.